The 24 T cell receptor beta chains given below trace back to one sample, sequenced in a study of T cell repertoires and leukemia-associated antigens. No antigen has been assigned to these receptors. MiXCR, applied by TCRdb to the 5' RACE reads, yields one record per CDR3 protein. The sample includes roughly 13,000 distinct CDR3 sequences, roughly 40% seen only once; the top ten take around 9.2%. Sequencing was carried out using CD3+ T cells sorted from blood and cultured. These receptor sequences come from a female donor in good health.

Ten or more counts support this clonotype. The chain is built from TRBV4-2 and TRBJ2-1; 8 bases fit TRBD2. This CDR3 is 16 amino acids long. V was pared by 4 bases and J by 6 bases, with 11 bases of the junction left unmatched. Germline V gene lookup returns CDR1 LGHNA and CDR2 YNFKEQ. CDR3 sequence: CASSPRAGGESNEQFF. The CDR3 region has the DNA TGTGCCAGCAGCCCAAGGGCGGGGGGCGAGTCCAATGAGCAGTTCTTC.

In this sample, this clonotype turned up many times. The rearrangement uses TRBV12-3 or TRBV12-4 and TRBJ1-5, with 8 positions matching TRBD1. The J segment lost 7 bases and the V segment lost 6 bases, leaving 8 bases of the junction unmatched. The CDR3 sequence is 14 residues long. CDR3 sequence (DNA): TGTGCCAGCAGCCCTGGGACAGGAGGGCAGCCCCAGCATTTT. Its translation: CASSPGTGGQPQHF.

V usage is TRBV20-1 and J usage is TRBJ2-1; 10 nucleotides align to TRBD2. Germline loops: CDR1 DFQATT, CDR2 SNEGSKA (reference sequence). Trimming removed 6 bases from V and 2 bases from J; junction bases left unmatched: 7. This CDR3 is 15 amino acids long. CDR3 sequence (DNA): TGCAGTGCCCAAGGACTAGCGGCCGCCTACAATGAGCAGTTCTTC. The encoded protein is CSAQGLAAAYNEQFF.

The chain recombines TRBV5-1 with TRBJ2-7; 9 bases are shared with TRBD1. Germline assignment: CDR1 SGHRS and CDR2 YFSETQ. The CDR3 has 14 amino acids. V shed 5 bases and J 3 bases; nucleotides not matched to a gene: 6. CDR3 DNA sequence: TGCGCCAGCAGTTGGGACAGGGTCAACTACGAGCAGTACTTC. Translation: CASSWDRVNYEQYF.

Comment on this clonotype: This may be a read error: a much more frequent sequence differs by one nucleotide. The chain employs TRBV13 and TRBJ2-2; D is perhaps TRBD1 (5 bases). Looked up from germline, CDR1 is PRHDT and CDR2 is FYEKMQ (reference sequence). The CDR3 is 15 residues long. The CDR3 DNA reads TGTGCCGGCAGCCCCCATGCGGCAGGGATCGGGGAGCTGTTTTTT. Translating gives CAGSPHAAGIGELFF.

Turning to this clonotype: Compared with germline, one end of the junction differs, possibly owing to a read error. The rearrangement links TRBV6-2 or TRBV6-3 to TRBJ2-1; D unclear. Germline CDR1 reads MNHEY; CDR2 reads SVGEGT. The CDR3 is made up of 13 amino acids. The CDR3 loop is CSSSHDGHDEQFF. As DNA, the CDR3 is TGTTCCAGCAGTCATGACGGGCACGATGAGCAGTTCTTC.

This clonotype rates as medium-sized. The genes are TRBV5-1 and TRBJ2-4; tentatively, D is TRBD2 (6 bases). Between the trimmed V and J ends, which lost 10 bases and 6 bases, there was a span of 17 bases. The CDR3 covers 13 residues. The germline V gene has CDR1 SGHRS and CDR2 YFSETQ. CDR3 sequence: CAHYVGGANIQYF. The CDR3 bases are TGCGCCCATTACGTCGGGGGAGCAAACATTCAGTACTTC.

This clonotype is medium-sized within its sample. The chain links TRBV29-1 to TRBJ2-5; 8 bases agree with TRBD1. With 6 bases clipped from V and 4 bases from J, the junction kept 10 bases outside the gene matches. CDR3 size: 14 residues. The V gene's germline CDR1 is SQVTM and CDR2 ANQGSEA. The CDR3 DNA sequence: TGCAGCGTCAGGGGGCGCCTGGTACTAGAGACCCAGTACTTC. This codes for CSVRGRLVLETQYF.

With respect to this clonotype: One junction end does not reproduce the germline sequence, and a read error may be involved. CDR3 sequence (DNA): TGCAGCGCTGGAGATACGCTAGCGGGAGACACAGGTACGCAGTATTTT. Protein: CSAGDTLAGDTGTQYF. The genes are TRBV20-1 and TRBJ2-3, with 10 bases aligning to TRBD2. The CDR3 consists of 16 residues. CDR1 is DFQATT, CDR2 SNEGSKA, per germline (reference sequence).

This clonotype is labeled as medium-sized (0.01 to 0.1%). The rearrangement joins TRBV20-1 to TRBJ2-1, with 11 bases lining up with TRBD2. With V trimmed by 3 bases and J by 7 bases, 23 bases remained unmatched. The CDR3 has 20 residues. The germline gives CDR1 DFQATT, CDR2 SNEGSKA (reference sequence). For the CDR3, the DNA is TGCAGTGCTAGTAGGCTGATAAGACTAGCGGGACGGGTGGTCAAGAATGAGCAGTTCTTC. It encodes CSASRLIRLAGRVVKNEQFF.

This clonotype is termed medium-sized. The chain employs TRBV10-1 and TRBJ2-3; weak D call: TRBD2 (6 bases). The CDR3 spans 15 residues. V gave up 5 bases and J gave up 0 bases, with 12 bases separating them. Germline V CDR1 and CDR2: WNHNN, SYGVQD (reference sequence). CDR3 DNA sequence: TGCGCCAGCAGTAGTAGTGGGGGGAGCACAGATACGCAGTATTTT. Amino acid sequence: CASSSSGGSTDTQYF.

The chain is built from TRBV5-1 and TRBJ2-5; 9 bases match TRBD2. V shed 0 bases, J shed 4 bases, and the junction held 7 bases outside the gene matches. This CDR3 is built from 16 residues. Germline assignment: CDR1 SGHRS and CDR2 YFSETQ. The CDR3 sequence is CASSLVVAGASETQYF. In DNA form, the CDR3 reads TGCGCCAGCAGCTTGGTGGTAGCGGGAGCCTCAGAGACCCAGTACTTC.

By share, this clonotype counts as medium-sized. The chain recombines TRBV5-5 with TRBJ2-1; D remains unclear. The germline gives CDR1 SGHKS, CDR2 YYEKEE (reference sequence). V lost 0 bases and J lost 10, with 14 bases in between. There are 14 residues in the CDR3. In DNA, the CDR3 is TGTGCCAGCAGCTTGGGATCTCCCGTGGAGGAGCAGTTCTTC. Protein: CASSLGSPVEEQFF.

By proportion, this clonotype is medium-sized (0.01 to 0.1%). The chain couples TRBV7-8 to TRBJ2-2, with 14 bases lining up with TRBD2. Germline V gene sequence: CDR1 SGHVS, CDR2 FQNEAQ. This CDR3 spans 18 amino acids. V lost 1 base, J lost 5 bases, and 6 bases stayed unmatched. The CDR3 is CASSLEGLAGEGTGELFF. CDR3 nucleotides: TGTGCCAGCAGCTTAGAGGGACTAGCGGGAGAGGGAACCGGGGAGCTGTTTTTT.

The table lists this clonotype with a few counts. V and J are TRBV5-1 and TRBJ2-5; no clear D. Trimming took 7 bases from V and 2 from J, leaving 12 bases between them. Germline V gene lookup returns CDR1 SGHRS and CDR2 YFSETQ. The CDR3 is 13 amino acids. CDR3 bases: TGCGCCAGCTACCTGAGACCGCAAGAGACCCAGTACTTC. Protein product: CASYLRPQETQYF.

The J gene is TRBJ2-3, the V gene TRBV4-2; D possibly uses TRBD1 or TRBD2 (5 bases each). The germline V gene encodes CDR1 LGHNA and CDR2 YNFKEQ. Trimming removed 0 bases at V and 7 bases at J, with 23 bases between. The CDR3 is made up of 18 amino acids. The CDR3 DNA reads TGTGCCAGCAGCCAAGATGGGACGCGGTCTGCCCTTCTTAATACGCAGTATTTT. Protein: CASSQDGTRSALLNTQYF.

With respect to this clonotype: Compared with germline, one end of the junction differs, possibly owing to a read error. The V call is TRBV27, the J call TRBJ2-7, with D possibly matching TRBD2 (5 bases). The germline V gene encodes CDR1 MNHEY and CDR2 SMNVEV (reference sequence). The CDR3 extends over 15 amino acids. The CDR3 sequence is CACSLILGKGSGQYF. Written as DNA, the CDR3 is TGTGCCTGCAGCTTAATATTGGGGAAAGGGAGCGGGCAGTACTTC.

This clonotype was counted a few times. This chain uses TRBV18 with TRBJ2-7, with a possible D match to TRBD1 (6 bases). The CDR3 totals 15 residues. V was shortened by 3 bases and J by 7 bases, with 19 bases between the two germline ends. Per germline, CDR1 KGHSH and CDR2 LQKENI. The CDR3 here is CASSPWNRDLREQYF. The CDR3 DNA reads TGTGCCAGCTCACCCTGGAACAGGGACCTACGGGAGCAGTACTTC. Drawing the rest from reference TRBV18 and TRBJ2-7, the complete variable domain is NAGVMQNPRHLVRRRGQEARLRCSPMKGHSHVYWYRQLPEEGLKFMVYLQKENIIDESGMPKERFSAEFPKEGPSILRIQQVVRGDSAAYFCASSPWNRDLREQYFGPGTRLTVT.

By frequency in the sample, this clonotype is medium-sized. This chain links TRBV5-1 with TRBJ1-5; TRBD1 agrees at 10 bases. J gave up 1 base and V 4 bases, and 8 bases lay outside the gene matches. The CDR3 runs 17 residues. Looked up from germline, CDR1 is SGHRS and CDR2 is YFSETQ. CDR3 residues: CASSPYRDRGSNQPQHF. The CDR3 DNA follows: TGCGCCAGCAGCCCTTACCGGGACAGGGGAAGCAATCAGCCCCAGCATTTT.

This clonotype appeared once. It may be a read error: a sequence one base away is much more abundant. The J gene is TRBJ1-5, the V gene TRBV7-2; D is possibly TRBD1 (6 bases). This CDR3 is 17 amino acids long. Germline lookup yields CDR1 SGHTA and CDR2 FQGNSA. The CDR3 loop reads CASSPNPQGTSNQPRHF. CDR3 bases: TGTGCCAGCAGCCCAAATCCGCAGGGGACTAGCAATCAGCCCCGGCATTTT.

By frequency in the sample, this clonotype is medium-sized. The chain links TRBV20-1 to TRBJ2-3, with 14 nucleotides matching TRBD2. The CDR3 runs to 14 residues. The germline gives CDR1 DFQATT, CDR2 SNEGSKA (reference sequence). The CDR3 nucleotides are TGCAGGGCGACTAGCGGGAGGGCTACAGATACGCAGTATTTT. It specifies CRATSGRATDTQYF.

Remarks on this clonotype: One end of the junction does not line up with germline, which may come from a read error. The J gene is TRBJ2-5, the V gene TRBV6-5; 7 positions agree with TRBD1. Germline V gene data show CDR1 as MNHEY and CDR2 as SVGAGI. The CDR3 has 13 residues. The CDR3 protein is CTSRGTAQETQYF. CDR3 bases: TGTACCAGCAGGGGGACAGCGCAAGAGACCCAGTACTTC.

At least ten counts were recorded for this clonotype. This CDR3 reads CASSPAGSNEQYF. The CDR3 region has the DNA TGTGCCAGCTCACCGGCAGGGTCAAACGAGCAGTACTTC. This sequence joins TRBV18 and TRBJ2-7, with TRBD1 as a possible D gene (5 bases). The CDR3 sequence is 13 residues long. Germline V gives CDR1 KGHSH, CDR2 LQKENI. V was cut by 3 bases and J by 5 bases, with 11 bases left in between.

The genes are TRBV6-6 and TRBJ1-6; 7 nucleotides line up with TRBD1. V trimming: 7 bases; J trimming: 0 bases; junction bases outside the gene matches: 3. CDR1 is MNHNY, CDR2 SVGAGI, per germline (reference sequence). This CDR3 has 15 amino acids. The DNA for the CDR3 is TGTGCCAGCACGACAGGGTGCTCCTATAATTCACCCCTCCACTTT. The encoded protein is CASTTGCSYNSPLHF.